A selection of T cell receptor beta chains follows, all from one sample in a study of cytomegalovirus exposure and HLA in healthy donors. TCRdb's table, derived via immunoSEQ multiplex PCR, lists solely in-frame clones and lacks some. The sample records 150,000 or so clones, around 80% being singletons. Sample: PBMCs. The receptors were gathered from a female donor in good health and CMV-seronegative. Each CDR3 is given with its conserved first and last residue. Each record gives: D gene, J gene, clone size, V gene, CDR3 DNA, CDR3 protein. A D gene is named only where the DNA matches it firmly. Some rows have no size entry. The others give once, few or many, or a class for an expanded clone.

TRBD2 TRBJ2-7 NA TRBV7-2 TGTGCCAGCAGCTTGGATAAGGGACTAGCGGGGACCTCCTACGAGCAGTACTTC CASSLDKGLAGTSYEQYF
TRBD1 TRBJ2-5 NA TRBV9 TGTGCCAGCAGCGTAGGGACAGGGGCAGAGACCCAGTACTTC CASSVGTGAETQYF
TRBD2 TRBJ2-3 NA TRBV11-2 TGTGCCAGCAGCCGGACTAGCGCGAGCACAGATACGCAGTATTTT CASSRTSASTDTQYF
NA TRBJ2-1 once TRBV5-1 TGCGCCAGCAGCTTGTACGGGAGCTCCTACAATGAGCAGTTCTTC CASSLYGSSYNEQFF
NA TRBJ2-2 NA TRBV7-2 TGTGCCAGCAGCTTAGCTGTACAGGGAACCGGGGAGCTGTTTTTT CASSLAVQGTGELFF
NA TRBJ2-5 NA TRBV7-3 TGTGCCAGCAGCGAAGGGGCAAATCAAGAGACCCAGTACTTC CASSEGANQETQYF
NA TRBJ1-5 few TRBV2 TGTGCCAGCACCGGGTTGGGGGCGAATCAGCCCCAGCATTTT CASTGLGANQPQHF
TRBD1 TRBJ1-1 once TRBV28 TGTGCCAGCAGTAACTCCGGGACAGGTCTTAGGGAAGCTTTCTTT CASSNSGTGLREAFF
TRBD2 TRBJ2-1 NA TRBV7-7 TGTGCTAGCAGCCCAACTAGCGGGGCCTACAATGAGCAGTTCTTC CASSPTSGAYNEQFF
TRBD2 TRBJ2-7 once TRBV28 TGTGCCAGCACACTAGCGGGAACGTACGAGCAGTACTTC CASTLAGTYEQYF
TRBD2 TRBJ2-7 NA TRBV28 TGTGCCAGCGGACCCCTAGCGGGATGGAGGGCCTACGAGCAGTACTTC CASGPLAGWRAYEQYF
NA TRBJ1-1 NA TRBV5-1 TGCGCCAGCAGCTTGGAAGGGGGGGCTCCAGGGGAAGCTTTCTTT CASSLEGGAPGEAFF
TRBD2 TRBJ2-5 once TRBV30 TGTGCCTGGAGTGCCCTGCTGGGACTAGCGGGTAATACTGGGGAGACCCAGTACTTC CAWSALLGLAGNTGETQYF
TRBD1 TRBJ2-7 NA TRBV18 TGTGCCAGCTCACCAACCGGGACAGGTGGTTACGAGCAGTACTTC CASSPTGTGGYEQYF
TRBD1 TRBJ1-6 NA TRBV7-2 TGTGCCAGCAGCTTACCGGGACAGGTTGGTGGGGCCCTCCACTTT CASSLPGQVGGALHF
TRBD1 TRBJ2-7 NA TRBV5-8 TGTGCCAGCAGCTTTTCCGACAGGGGGATCTACGAGCAGTACTTC CASSFSDRGIYEQYF
NA TRBJ1-2 NA TRBV5-4 TGTGCCAGCAGCCTTGACAGGTCTAACTATGGCTACACCTTC CASSLDRSNYGYTF
TRBD1 TRBJ2-1 NA TRBV10-3 TGTGCCATCCTCGACCCGGGACAGGGACCGGTGGAGCAGTTCTTC CAILDPGQGPVEQFF
NA TRBJ1-2 NA TRBV4-1 TGCGCCAGCAGCCAAGATAGGGGACTTACCTCTGGCTACACCTTC CASSQDRGLTSGYTF
TRBD1 TRBJ2-6 few TRBV14 TGTGCCAGCAGCCCGCTACCGGGACAGACCTCTGGGGCCAACGGCCTGACTTTC CASSPLPGQTSGANGLTF
NA TRBJ1-1 NA TRBV5-1 TGCGCCAGCAGCCCGCCCCCGGGGATGAACACTGAAGCTTTCTTT CASSPPPGMNTEAFF
NA TRBJ1-6 NA TRBV18 TGTGCCAGCTCACAGGGAGACGTCGGGGGGGGTTCACCCCTCCACTTT CASSQGDVGGGSPLHF
TRBD1 TRBJ2-7 NA TRBV11-2 TGTGCCAGCAGCTTAGCCAAGGGACAGACCTTCCAGTACTTC CASSLAKGQTFQYF
TRBD2 TRBJ2-1 NA TRBV11-1 TGTGCCAGCACCAAAGGGCGGGGGGGCAGTGAGCAGTTCTTC CASTKGRGGSEQFF
TRBD2 TRBJ2-7 NA TRBV5-1 TGCGCCAGCAGCGATCCCGGACTAGCGGACTACGAGCAGTACTTC CASSDPGLADYEQYF
TRBD2 TRBJ2-7 NA TRBV25-1 TGTGCCAGCAGCCCGGGACTAGCGGCTTCCTACGAGCAGTACTTC CASSPGLAASYEQYF
TRBD1 TRBJ2-5 once TRBV4-3 TGCGCCAGCAGCCTAGGGACAGGGGTCGAGACCCAGTACTTC CASSLGTGVETQYF
TRBD1 TRBJ1-3 NA TRBV5-1 TGCGCCAGCAGCTTGGGCGGGACAGGTCGTCACACCATATATTTT CASSLGGTGRHTIYF
NA TRBJ1-6 few TRBV7-9 TGTGCCAGCAGCTTGGGGGGGCTTTGGTCACCCCTCCACTTT CASSLGGLWSPLHF
TRBD2 TRBJ2-5 few TRBV27 TGTGCCAGCAGTCCGGGGACTACTCCACAAGAGACCCAGTACTTC CASSPGTTPQETQYF
TRBD2 TRBJ2-5 NA TRBV4-3 TGCGCCAGCAGCCTCCGACTAGCGGGGACCCAAGAGACCCAGTACTTC CASSLRLAGTQETQYF
NA TRBJ2-5 NA TRBV6-5 TGTGCCAGCAGTCCTACAGGGAACCAAGAGACCCAGTACTTC CASSPTGNQETQYF
TRBD2 TRBJ2-7 NA TRBV28 TGTGCCAGCAGTCCCAGCGGGAGCAACTCCTACGAGCAGTACTTC CASSPSGSNSYEQYF
NA TRBJ2-5 NA TRBV10-2 TGCGCCAGCAGTGATGGGCCTCCCTTGGGGACCCAGTACTTC CASSDGPPLGTQYF
NA TRBJ2-2 NA TRBV6-5 TGTGCCAGCAGTTCGTGGAGCGACGGGGAGCTGTTTTTT CASSSWSDGELFF
TRBD1 TRBJ2-7 few TRBV7-9 TGTGCCAGCAGGCCGTACCTGACTGGGACAGGACAAAACTACGAGCAGTACTTC CASRPYLTGTGQNYEQYF
NA TRBJ1-2 NA TRBV9 TGTGCCAGCAGCCCCCGACAGCCTCTCTATGGCTACACCTTC CASSPRQPLYGYTF
TRBD1 TRBJ2-4 NA TRBV4-3 TGCGCCAGCAGCCAAGGGGCATCACAGGGGATTAACATTCAGTACTTC CASSQGASQGINIQYF
TRBD1 TRBJ1-2 NA TRBV27 TGTGCCAGCAAAGAGCGGACAGGGGGCCCTCTCTATGGCTACACCTTC CASKERTGGPLYGYTF